A selection of T cell receptor beta chains follows, all from one sample in a study of T cells in Graves' hyperthyroidism and ophthalmopathy. MiXCR, applied by TCRdb to the multiplex PCR reads, yields one record per CDR3 protein. The table includes about 640,000 distinct CDR3 sequences, about 20% detected once. Sequencing was carried out using blood. These receptors came from a young man with Graves' ophthalmopathy. CDR3s include the opening cysteine and the closing phenylalanine or tryptophan. D genes are given only for firm matches. Not all rows give a size; the values are once, few, many and, for expanded clones, a class.

>TRBV28|TRBJ1-5|-|many
CASSLRPYSNQPQHF
TGTGCCAGCAGTTTAAGACCTTATAGCAATCAGCCCCAGCATTTT
>TRBV30|TRBJ2-7|TRBD2|few
CAWSVRTSGRYNEQYF
TGTGCCTGGAGTGTCCGTACGAGCGGGAGATACAACGAGCAGTACTTC
>TRBV5-1|TRBJ1-1|-|many
CASQPGQPLNTEAFF
TGCGCCAGCCAGCCAGGACAGCCCTTGAACACTGAAGCTTTCTTT
>TRBV6-1|TRBJ1-5|-|many
CASSPGRPQHF
TGTGCCAGCAGCCCCGGGAGGCCCCAGCATTTT
>TRBV29-1|TRBJ1-2|-|-
CSVVERAGYTF
TGCAGCGTTGTTGAGAGGGCTGGCTACACCTTC
>TRBV9|TRBJ2-1|TRBD2|-
CASNLAGDYNEQFF
TGTGCCAGCAACCTAGCGGGCGATTACAATGAGCAGTTCTTC
>TRBV20-1|TRBJ2-1|TRBD2|-
CSASPKQWLAAENEQFF
TGCAGTGCTAGCCCAAAGCAGTGGCTAGCGGCGGAAAATGAGCAGTTCTTC
>TRBV25-1|TRBJ1-2|-|-
CAARGRYGYTF
TGTGCCGCCCGGGGCCGCTATGGCTACACCTTC
>TRBV6-2/TRBV6-3|TRBJ1-2|TRBD1|few
CASRPVNRGRNGYTF
TGTGCCAGCAGACCAGTGAACAGGGGGCGGAATGGCTACACCTTC
>TRBV7-2|TRBJ2-7|-|many
CASSLSASYEQYF
TGTGCCAGCAGCTTATCGGCGTCCTACGAGCAGTACTTC
>TRBV12-3/TRBV12-4|TRBJ2-1|-|-
CASSPGDAVPYNEQFF
TGTGCCAGCAGCCCCGGAGATGCGGTCCCCTACAATGAGCAGTTCTTC
>TRBV24-1|TRBJ2-7|TRBD1|few
CATSGGTGGEQYF
TGTGCCACCAGTGGAGGTACAGGGGGCGAGCAGTACTTC
>TRBV2|TRBJ2-7|TRBD1|-
CASSGQGAWMYEQYF
TGTGCCAGCAGTGGACAGGGAGCCTGGATGTACGAGCAGTACTTC
>TRBV7-9|TRBJ2-3|-|few
CASSLSLRGTQYF
TGTGCCAGCAGCTTATCCCTACGAGGTACGCAGTATTTT
>TRBV7-9|TRBJ1-2|-|few
CASSLDTRGGYTF
TGTGCCAGCAGTTTAGACACTCGAGGCGGCTACACCTTC
>TRBV6-2/TRBV6-3|TRBJ2-7|TRBD2|few
CASRLGLAGVGEQYF
TGTGCCAGCAGACTTGGACTAGCGGGAGTCGGCGAGCAGTACTTC
>TRBV19|TRBJ2-1|-|-
CASSPRELGEQFF
TGTGCCAGTAGTCCTCGAGAATTGGGTGAGCAGTTCTTC
>TRBV12-3/TRBV12-4|TRBJ2-5|TRBD1|many
CASTRTGVHQETQYF
TGTGCCAGCACCAGGACAGGGGTCCACCAAGAGACCCAGTACTTC
>TRBV28|TRBJ2-3|-|few
CASRADSVGTDTQYF
TGTGCCAGCAGAGCAGACTCGGTTGGCACAGATACGCAGTATTTT
>TRBV18|TRBJ2-4|-|few
CASSPEGKNIQYF
TGTGCCAGCTCCCCGGAGGGGAAAAACATTCAGTACTTC
>TRBV7-2|TRBJ1-2|-|-
CASSAGGANGYTF
TGTGCCAGCAGCGCGGGGGGGGCGAATGGCTACACCTTC
>TRBV6-2/TRBV6-3|TRBJ2-7|-|-
CASSYEGGEQYF
TGTGCCAGCAGTTACGAGGGAGGCGAGCAGTACTTC
>TRBV5-1|TRBJ2-2|TRBD1|-
CASSWSRDRVDGELFF
TGCGCCAGCAGCTGGTCCCGGGACAGGGTCGACGGGGAGCTGTTTTTT
>TRBV12-5|TRBJ2-2|-|-
CASQGLNTGELFF
TGTGCTAGTCAAGGACTGAACACCGGGGAGCTGTTTTTT
>TRBV6-1|TRBJ2-3|TRBD1|few
CASREKDRGPLADTQYF
TGTGCCAGCAGAGAAAAAGACAGGGGGCCGCTAGCAGATACGCAGTATTTT
>TRBV5-8|TRBJ1-6|-|-
CASTRSSDSPLHF
TGCGCCAGCACAAGGAGTTCCGATTCACCCCTCCACTTT
>TRBV5-1|TRBJ1-1|-|-
CASSLVGGGGEAFF
TGCGCCAGCAGCTTGGTGGGGGGAGGAGGCGAAGCTTTCTTT
>TRBV19|TRBJ2-3|-|-
CASSSHAGQSTDTQYF
TGTGCCAGTAGTTCCCATGCGGGACAAAGCACAGATACGCAGTATTTT
>TRBV5-1|TRBJ2-1|-|many
CASSLKDGPDHNEQFF
TGCGCCAGCAGCTTGAAGGACGGCCCCGATCACAATGAGCAGTTCTTC
>TRBV11-2|TRBJ1-5|TRBD1|many
CASSPTTGPPAQHF
TGTGCCAGCAGCCCCACGACAGGGCCCCCGGCCCAGCATTTT
>TRBV6-1|TRBJ1-1|-|-
CASSTDSFMNTEAFF
TGTGCCAGCAGTACCGACAGTTTTATGAACACTGAAGCTTTCTTT
>TRBV7-8|TRBJ1-2|-|-
CASSPDVGRSSGYTF
TGTGCCAGCAGCCCCGACGTAGGCAGATCAAGTGGCTACACCTTC
>TRBV6-1|TRBJ1-4|TRBD1|-
CASSESGGSEKLFF
TGTGCCAGCAGCGAATCAGGGGGCTCCGAAAAACTGTTTTTT
>TRBV7-3|TRBJ2-1|TRBD1|many
CASSLDRGGYNEQFF
TGTGCCAGCAGCTTAGACAGGGGGGGTTACAATGAGCAGTTCTTC
>TRBV2|TRBJ2-4|-|many
CASRGGPNRVDIQYF
TGTGCCAGCAGGGGGGGACCCAACCGCGTAGACATTCAGTACTTC
>TRBV5-6|TRBJ2-7|TRBD2|few
CASSPTGTSRYEQYF
TGTGCCAGCAGCCCGACGGGGACTAGCAGATACGAGCAGTACTTC
>TRBV3-1|TRBJ2-7|-|many
CASGNYEQYF
TGTGCCAGCGGTAACTACGAGCAGTACTTC
>TRBV6-5|TRBJ2-3|-|-
CASSYGAADTQYF
TGTGCCAGCAGTTACGGGGCAGCAGATACGCAGTATTTT
>TRBV4-1|TRBJ2-5|-|-
CASTDQGIAAQYF
TGCGCCAGCACTGATCAGGGGATAGCGGCCCAGTACTTC
>TRBV3-1|TRBJ1-4|-|-
CASSLYRAGEEKLFF
TGTGCCAGCAGCCTCTACAGGGCAGGGGAGGAAAAACTGTTTTTT
>TRBV6-2/TRBV6-3|TRBJ1-5|-|-
CASSLKGSPTRSNQPQHF
TGTGCCAGCAGTTTAAAAGGGTCGCCCACGAGGAGCAATCAGCCCCAGCATTTT
>TRBV4-1|TRBJ2-7|-|-
CASSQDRAKQYF
TGCGCCAGCAGCCAAGATCGGGCAAAGCAGTACTTC
>TRBV4-3|TRBJ1-5|-|few
CASSQVPGQPQHF
TGCGCCAGCAGCCAAGTTCCGGGTCAGCCCCAGCATTTT
>TRBV10-3|TRBJ2-3|TRBD1|few
CAIKDRGDTDTQYF
TGTGCCATCAAGGACAGGGGAGACACAGATACGCAGTATTTT
>TRBV11-3|TRBJ2-5|TRBD1|few
CASSLAGGGPETQYF
TGTGCCAGCAGCTTAGCAGGGGGCGGCCCAGAGACCCAGTACTTC
>TRBV7-2|TRBJ2-7|TRBD2|many
CASRRREDSYEQYF
TGTGCCAGCAGGAGGCGGGAGGACTCCTACGAGCAGTACTTC
>TRBV7-9|TRBJ2-7|-|many
CASSPTTRGYEQYF
TGTGCCAGCAGCCCGACCACTAGAGGGTACGAGCAGTACTTC
>TRBV6-1|TRBJ1-5|-|-
CASSSTHSNQPQHF
TGTGCCAGCAGCTCCACACATAGCAATCAGCCCCAGCATTTT